The 2 T cell receptor beta chains below come from one sample, sequenced in a study of blood T cell repertoires in COVID-19. Sequencing was performed with immunoSEQ multiplex PCR; in TCRdb, only in-frame clones are kept and a portion is missing. The sample gives 55,000 to 85,000 clones, over 65% of which show up once; 0.83% is in the top ten. The sample was peripheral blood. These receptors originate from a woman aged 70 to 79 with acute or convalescent COVID-19.

This clone came up once. V and J are TRBV3-1 (or the pseudogene TRBV3-2) and TRBJ2-5; D gene ambiguous. Trimming stripped 1 base from V and 2 bases from J, with 11 bases between. The germline V gene encodes CDR1 LGHDT and CDR2 YNNKEL (reference sequence). This CDR3 is 15 amino acids long. CDR3 sequence reads: CASSQVPPTQETQYF. DNA of the CDR3: TGTGCCAGCAGCCAAGTCCCACCAACTCAAGAGACCCAGTACTTC.

The chain employs TRBV5-6 and TRBJ2-5; D not resolved. The CDR3 is 14 amino acids. CDR1 is SGHDT and CDR2 is YYEEEE in the germline V gene. The V end was cut by 3 bases, the J end by 5 bases, with 14 bases between. CDR3 region: CASSSRVSTETQYF. In DNA, the CDR3 is TGTGCCAGCAGCTCACGGGTCTCAACGGAGACCCAGTACTTC. The whole variable domain, remainder taken from reference TRBV5-6 and TRBJ2-5, is DAGVTQSPTHLIKTRGQQVTLRCSPKSGHDTVSWYQQALGQGPQFIFQYYEEEERQRGNFPDRFSGHQFPNYSSELNVNALLLGDSALYLCASSSRVSTETQYFGPGTRLLVL.